Shown below are 32 T cell receptor beta chains from a single sample sequenced in a study of cytomegalovirus exposure and HLA in healthy donors. PCR used 60 Vbeta primers and 13 Jbeta primers. The table came from immunoSEQ multiplex PCR; TCRdb's copy has only in-frame clones and leaves some out. The sample records almost 95,000 clones, 50% to 80% being singletons. Input material: PBMCs. These receptors were collected from a man in his thirties or forties in good health and CMV-seronegative.

This chain links TRBV25-1 with TRBJ1-2, with D possibly TRBD1 on 6 matching bases. Trimming left V 2 bases short and J 9 bases short, with 16 bases between. Germline CDR1 MGHDK, CDR2 SYGVNS. CDR3 length equals 14 residues. The chain's CDR3 is CASSEIQGASSYTF. The DNA for the CDR3 is TGTGCCAGCAGTGAAATACAGGGTGCCTCTAGCTACACCTTC.

The chain carries TRBV5-1 and TRBJ2-7; 7 nucleotides align to TRBD1. The V segment lost 0 bases and the J segment 9 bases; nucleotides outside the gene matches: 6. Per germline, CDR1 SGHRS and CDR2 YFSETQ. This CDR3 comprises 13 residues. In nucleotides, the CDR3 is TGCGCCAGCAGCTTGGCAGGGGACAGTTGGCAGTACTTC. Translation: CASSLAGDSWQYF.

The genes are TRBV28 and TRBJ2-1; possibly TRBD2 for D (6 bases). Germline V gene data show CDR1 as MDHEN and CDR2 as SYDVKM. Trimming left V 5 bases short and J 10 bases short, with 12 bases between. The CDR3 has 12 residues. The CDR3 sequence is CASSPGLPEQFF. DNA for the CDR3: TGTGCCAGCAGTCCGGGACTTCCCGAGCAGTTCTTC.

This clone was recorded once. The genes are TRBV6-6 and TRBJ2-1, with D unclear. The V gene's germline CDR1 is MNHNY and CDR2 SVGAGI (reference sequence). The CDR3 consists of 14 residues. Deletions cut 0 bases from V and 7 bases from J, with 10 bases between. The CDR3 spells CASSYSYDLNEQFF. Written as DNA, the CDR3 is TGTGCCAGCAGTTACTCGTACGACTTAAATGAGCAGTTCTTC.

This clone was counted only a few times. The chain couples TRBV7-3 to TRBJ2-7, with 10 positions matching TRBD1. The germline V gene has CDR1 SGHTA and CDR2 FQGTGA. The trim removed 4 bases at V and 3 bases at J, leaving 6 bases unmatched. CDR3 length equals 15 residues. The CDR3 DNA sequence: TGTGCCAGCAGCTCGGACGGGACAGGGGACTACGAGCAGTACTTC. Amino acids: CASSSDGTGDYEQYF. The full variable domain, with the rest looked up from reference TRBV7-3 and TRBJ2-7, is GAGVSQTPSNKVTEKGKYVELRCDPISGHTALYWYRQSLGQGPEFLIYFQGTGAADDSGLPNDRFFAVRPEGSVSTLKIQRTERGDSAVYLCASSSDGTGDYEQYFGPGTRLTVT.

The table lists this clone with a few counts. The V and J genes are TRBV6-1 and TRBJ2-7; TRBD1 might be the D (6 bases). Germline CDR1 is MNHNS and CDR2 is SASEGT. Trimming shortened V by 7 bases and J by 4 bases, and 8 bases separated the two germline ends. CDR3 size: 11 residues. CDR3 loop: CASKDSYEQYF. As DNA, the CDR3 is TGTGCCAGCAAGGACAGTTACGAGCAGTACTTC.

This clone was picked up one time. This chain links TRBV11-2 with TRBJ1-3, with D perhaps matching TRBD1 (5 bases). Trimming pared 5 bases from V and 0 bases from J, leaving 11 bases between. Germline assignment: CDR1 SGHAT and CDR2 FQNNGV. The CDR3 runs to 15 residues. CDR3 in amino acids: CASSQVGHSGNTIYF. DNA of the CDR3: TGTGCCAGCAGCCAAGTAGGACACTCTGGAAACACCATATATTTT.

The V gene is TRBV7-3, the J gene TRBJ1-1; a weak D match, TRBD1 (5 bases). V gave up 4 bases and J gave up 4 bases, with 13 bases separating them. CDR1 and CDR2 from the germline V gene are SGHTA and FQGTGA. The CDR3 loop spans 14 amino acids. The CDR3 region has the DNA TGTGCCAGCAGCTCCCTCCAGGGCGGCACTGAAGCTTTCTTT. Its translation: CASSSLQGGTEAFF.

In its sample, this clone was seen once. This chain uses TRBV27 with TRBJ1-2, with D possibly matching TRBD1 (5 bases). The CDR3 runs to 14 residues. V gave up 2 bases and J gave up 6 bases, with 13 bases separating them. CDR1 MNHEY and CDR2 SMNVEV come from the germline V gene (reference sequence). The CDR3 here is CASSLGGAGHGYTF. The CDR3 nucleotides are TGTGCCAGCAGTTTAGGTGGAGCGGGACATGGCTACACCTTC.

The chain carries TRBV14 and TRBJ1-6; D is unclear. The length of the CDR3 is 16 residues. The V end lost 5 bases, the J end lost 5 bases, and 16 bases lay between the germline ends. The germline V gene has CDR1 SGHDN and CDR2 FVKESK. CDR3 loop: CASSLQTVSHNSPLHF. CDR3 DNA: TGTGCCAGCAGCTTACAGACGGTGAGCCATAATTCACCCCTCCACTTT.

The chain couples TRBV5-6 to TRBJ1-3; D remains unclear. Germline V gene lookup returns CDR1 SGHDT and CDR2 YYEEEE. V was cut by 2 bases and J by 2 bases, with 11 bases left in between. CDR3 size: 15 residues. In DNA form, the CDR3 reads TGTGCCAGCAGCTTAAGGAGGCTTACTGGAAACACCATATATTTT. This encodes CASSLRRLTGNTIYF.

V and J are TRBV7-9 and TRBJ1-1; 8 positions match TRBD1. The CDR3 extends over 16 amino acids. Germline values: CDR1 SEHNR, CDR2 FQNEAQ (reference sequence). V was pared by 3 bases and J by 1 base, with 7 bases of the junction left unmatched. In nucleotides, the CDR3 is TGTGCCAGCAGCTTGGACAGGGTTTGGTCGAACACTGAAGCTTTCTTT. Protein sequence: CASSLDRVWSNTEAFF.

The CDR3 region has the DNA TGTGCCTGGAGTCCAGGACTAGCGGACAATGAGCAGTTCTTC. Amino acids: CAWSPGLADNEQFF. The chain recombines TRBV30 with TRBJ2-1; TRBD2 agrees at 10 bases. V trimming: 2 bases; J trimming: 5 bases; junction bases outside the gene matches: 3. The length of the CDR3 is 14 residues. In germline, CDR1 is GTSNPN, CDR2 SVGIG (reference sequence). Looking up the rest from reference TRBV30 and TRBJ2-1 gives the full variable domain: SQTIHQWPATLVQPVGSPLSLECTVEGTSNPNLYWYRQAAGRGLQLLFYSVGIGQISSEVPQNLSASRPQDRQFILSSKKLLLSDSGFYLCAWSPGLADNEQFFGPGTRLTVL.

The chain links TRBV28 to TRBJ1-2, with TRBD1 matching over 8 bases. With 4 bases clipped from V and 11 bases from J, the junction kept 6 bases outside the gene matches. CDR1 is MDHEN, CDR2 SYDVKM, per germline. The CDR3 sequence is 12 residues long. The DNA for the CDR3 is TGTGCCAGCAGTTACGCCGGACAGGGTTACACCTTC. Its protein product is CASSYAGQGYTF.

This clone was recorded once. The chain carries TRBV29-1 and TRBJ1-6, with a weak D call TRBD1 (6 bases). V lost 4 bases, J lost 9 bases, and 19 bases lay in between. CDR3 size: 15 residues. Looked up from germline, CDR1 is SQVTM and CDR2 is ANQGSEA. The CDR3 nucleotides are TGCAGCGTTGGGCCGTCTACAGGGTTGGGTTCACCCCTCCACTTT. As protein: CSVGPSTGLGSPLHF.

There are a few counts of this clone. J is TRBJ2-2 and V is TRBV2; TRBD1 agrees at 9 bases. V was clipped by 5 bases and J by 1 base; unmatched bases: 5. The CDR3 runs 16 residues. CDR1 is SNHLY, CDR2 FYNNEI, per germline. CDR3 in DNA: TGTGCCAGCAGTCAACAGGGGGCGGAGAACACCGGGGAGCTGTTTTTT. It yields the protein CASSQQGAENTGELFF. Full variable domain (missing parts from reference TRBV2 and TRBJ2-2): EPEVTQTPSHQVTQMGQEVILRCVPISNHLYFYWYRQILGQKVEFLVSFYNNEISEKSEIFDDQFSVERPDGSNFTLKIRSTKLEDSAMYFCASSQQGAENTGELFFGEGSRLTVL.

CDR3 residues: CASSLLGGDTGELFF. The CDR3 DNA reads as TGTGCCAGCAGCTTGTTAGGGGGCGACACCGGGGAGCTGTTTTTT. V gene TRBV5-8 combines with J gene TRBJ2-2; TRBD1 matches 7 bases. Germline V lookup: CDR1 SGHTS, CDR2 YDEGEE. Germline trimming cut 1 base from V and 3 bases from J; bases unmatched to any gene: 3. The CDR3 runs to 15 residues.

The chain couples TRBV28 to TRBJ2-2; 8 positions agree with TRBD2. CDR1 and CDR2 (germline): MDHEN, SYDVKM. Trimming removed 8 bases from V and 6 bases from J; junction bases left unmatched: 14. The CDR3 extends over 16 amino acids. The CDR3 loop reads CASASPGTRSPGELFF. The CDR3 DNA reads TGTGCCAGCGCCTCCCCCGGGACTAGGAGCCCCGGGGAGCTGTTTTTT.

This clone was observed a few times. The V gene is TRBV10-3, the J gene TRBJ1-2; 9 nucleotides line up with TRBD1. This CDR3 region has 12 residues. Per germline, CDR1 ENHRY and CDR2 SYGVKD. V dropped 8 bases and J dropped 8; count of bases not matched to a gene: 6. For the CDR3, the DNA is TGTGCCATCGGGAACAGGGGGCAGGGCTACACCTTC. Protein sequence: CAIGNRGQGYTF.

This clone was counted only a few times. This rearrangement joins TRBV2 to TRBJ2-2, with 8 bases aligning to TRBD1. After removal of 3 bases from V and 4 bases from J, the junction contained 13 bases not matched to a gene. Germline CDR1 is SNHLY and CDR2 is FYNNEI. The length of the CDR3 is 18 residues. This CDR3 reads CASSERAGGAVGTGELFF. CDR3 coding DNA: TGTGCCAGCAGTGAGAGGGCAGGGGGCGCGGTTGGCACCGGGGAGCTGTTTTTT. Full variable domain (outside the CDR3, taken from reference TRBV2 and TRBJ2-2): EPEVTQTPSHQVTQMGQEVILRCVPISNHLYFYWYRQILGQKVEFLVSFYNNEISEKSEIFDDQFSVERPDGSNFTLKIRSTKLEDSAMYFCASSERAGGAVGTGELFFGEGSRLTVL.

This clone appeared a few times. The chain has TRBV10-3 and TRBJ2-3; D might be TRBD2 (5 bases). Looked up from germline, CDR1 is ENHRY and CDR2 is SYGVKD. The germline V and J ends were trimmed by 8 bases and 4 bases, with 13 bases remaining between them. CDR3 length equals 13 residues. The CDR3 loop is CAIAGEAADTQYF. CDR3 coding DNA: TGTGCCATCGCGGGTGAGGCGGCAGATACGCAGTATTTT.

The gene calls are TRBV4-3 and TRBJ1-2; D remains ambiguous. The CDR3 runs 14 residues. V was pared by 1 base and J by 1 base, with 7 bases between. The germline V gene has CDR1 LGHNA and CDR2 YSLEER. Written as DNA, the CDR3 is TGCGCCAGCAGCCAAGGGTCCGGTAACTATGGCTACACCTTC. Protein product: CASSQGSGNYGYTF.

This chain links TRBV4-1 with TRBJ2-2, with 8 bases fitting TRBD1. Germline V gene data show CDR1 as MGHRA and CDR2 as YSYEKL. The junction had 4 bases not matched to a gene; V was cut back by 5 bases and J by 5 bases. This CDR3 spans 14 amino acids. CDR3 residues: CASSSYRGTGELFF. For the CDR3, the DNA is TGCGCCAGCAGCTCGTACAGGGGGACCGGGGAGCTGTTTTTT.

The chain links TRBV7-8 to TRBJ2-5; 16 bases match TRBD2. Trimming cost V 6 bases and J 5 bases; bases outside gene matches: 6. Germline-derived CDR1 and CDR2 are SGHVS and FQNEAQ. The CDR3 is 16 amino acids. This CDR3 is CASRGLAGGPVETQYF. In DNA, the CDR3 is TGTGCCAGCAGGGGACTAGCGGGGGGGCCGGTCGAGACCCAGTACTTC.

This sequence joins TRBV19 and TRBJ1-5; D unresolved. From germline, CDR1 is LNHDA and CDR2 SQIVND (reference sequence). The CDR3 is 15 amino acids. V lost 7 bases, J lost 2 bases, and 15 bases lay in between. In nucleotides, the CDR3 is TGTGCCAGTAAATTAAGCGGGTTTGGCAATCAGCCCCAGCATTTT. This gives the protein CASKLSGFGNQPQHF. Drawing the rest from reference TRBV19 and TRBJ1-5, the complete variable domain is DGGITQSPKYLFRKEGQNVTLSCEQNLNHDAMYWYRQDPGQGLRLIYYSQIVNDFQKGDIAEGYSVSREKKESFPLTVTSAQKNPTAFYLCASKLSGFGNQPQHFGDGTRLSIL.

The chain combines TRBV18 with TRBJ2-5; 9 bases align to TRBD1. The J call is uncertain, as TRBJ2-7 better fits the DNA end. Germline V lookup: CDR1 KGHSH, CDR2 LQKENI. This CDR3 is 15 amino acids long. In nucleotides, the CDR3 is TGTGCCAGCTCACCAGACAGGGGGGCAGGTGACGAGCAGTACTTC. Its translation is CASSPDRGAGDEQYF.

The chain carries TRBV6-1 and TRBJ1-5; no reliable D call. V lost 1 base to trimming and J lost 7 bases, with 5 bases between them. Germline CDR1 MNHNS, CDR2 SASEGT. This CDR3 has 12 residues. This chain's CDR3 is CASSEGSQPQHF. The CDR3 region has the DNA TGTGCCAGCAGTGAAGGTAGCCAGCCCCAGCATTTT.

This chain uses TRBV19 with TRBJ2-7; D is perhaps TRBD1 (6 bases). The V and J ends lost 4 bases and 7 bases respectively, with 20 bases between them. CDR3 size: 15 residues. The germline V gene encodes CDR1 LNHDA and CDR2 SQIVND (reference sequence). The CDR3 protein is CASSTPRDTTREQYF. The DNA for the CDR3 is TGTGCCAGTAGTACCCCCCGGGACACAACGCGGGAGCAGTACTTC.

The chain uses TRBV28 and TRBJ1-1, with TRBD1 identical over 7 bases. CDR3 size: 16 residues. CDR1 and CDR2 from the germline V gene are MDHEN and SYDVKM. V shed 5 bases and J 1 base; nucleotides not matched to a gene: 10. Written as DNA, the CDR3 is TGTGCCAGCAGTGCCTTACAGGGGATCGGGAACACTGAAGCTTTCTTT. Translation: CASSALQGIGNTEAFF.

Remarks on this clone: Mismatch with germline at one junction end may stem from a read error. The chain uses TRBV7-9 and TRBJ1-2; TRBD1 might be the D (5 bases). CDR3 length equals 12 residues. Looked up from germline, CDR1 is SEHNR and CDR2 is FQNEAQ (reference sequence). The CDR3 nucleotides read TGTTCCAGCAGCTTTACAGGCTATGGCTACACCTTC. It is translated as CSSSFTGYGYTF.

This clone occurred a few times. The chain combines TRBV9 with TRBJ1-1, with TRBD1 identical over 11 bases. V shed 1 base, J shed 5 bases, and the junction held 4 bases outside the gene matches. This CDR3 has 15 residues. CDR1 is SGDLS and CDR2 is YYNGEE in the germline V gene. In DNA form, the CDR3 reads TGTGCCAGCAGCGTATCCGGGACAGGGGGTACTGAAGCTTTCTTT. Protein sequence: CASSVSGTGGTEAFF.

The chain uses TRBV10-1 and TRBJ2-2, with 10 bases lining up with TRBD1. The CDR3 is made up of 15 amino acids. V trimming: 4 bases; J trimming: 6 bases; junction bases outside the gene matches: 5. From germline, CDR1 is WNHNN and CDR2 SYGVQD (reference sequence). The CDR3: CASSVETGGSGELFF. In DNA form, the CDR3 reads TGCGCCAGCAGTGTCGAGACAGGGGGCTCCGGGGAGCTGTTTTTT.